Below, 11 T cell receptor beta chains from the same sample are listed, as sequenced in a study of shared clonotypes between healthy human individuals. The assay was immunoSEQ multiplex PCR, and TCRdb's table has in-frame clones only and misses some. The data contain about 2.3 million clones, about nine tenths of them seen just once; the ten biggest clones take up approximately 0.4%. The sample comprised naive CD4+ T cells from PBMCs. Subset indicated: CD45RA+ positively selected. The receptors stem from a man aged 18-30 years in good health. Some clones in this sample may be carry-over from other donors' samples.

The J gene is TRBJ2-1, the V gene TRBV27; D is undetermined. V was clipped by 5 bases and J by 8 bases, with 16 bases between them. Germline V lookup: CDR1 MNHEY, CDR2 SMNVEV (reference sequence). The CDR3 is 14 residues long. CDR3 protein: CASSLYPEGYEQFF. Here the CDR3 DNA reads TGTGCCAGCAGTCTTTATCCAGAAGGCTATGAGCAGTTCTTC.

V and J are TRBV27 and TRBJ1-2; 7 bases fit TRBD1. CDR3 length equals 13 residues. Germline CDR1 and CDR2: MNHEY and SMNVEV (reference sequence). The J segment lost 3 bases and the V segment lost 10 bases, leaving 8 bases of the junction unmatched. CDR3 protein: CATSSDRYYGYTF. The CDR3 DNA reads as TGTGCCACCAGCTCGGACAGGTACTATGGCTACACCTTC.

With respect to this clone: This same CDR3 is encoded by further DNA sequences in the sample. This chain connects TRBV10-3 to TRBJ2-3; D gene ambiguous. Trimming took 0 bases from V and 3 from J, leaving 4 bases between them. The CDR3 sequence is 13 residues long. CDR1 and CDR2 from the germline V gene are ENHRY and SYGVKD. In nucleotides, the CDR3 is TGTGCCATCAGTGAGTCAGGAACAGATACGCAGTATTTT. Its translation: CAISESGTDTQYF.

Remarks on this clone: A junction end diverges from the germline sequence, so it may reflect a read error. The same CDR3 also results from other DNA sequences found in this sample. The chain uses TRBV15 and TRBJ1-5; D unclear. The length of the CDR3 is 13 residues. The germline gives CDR1 LNHNV, CDR2 YYDKDF (reference sequence). CDR3: CATRRGSNQPQHF. In DNA, the CDR3 is TGTGCCACCAGGAGAGGGAGCAATCAGCCCCAGCATTTT.

This chain joins TRBV28 and TRBJ2-7; D ambiguous. V lost 7 bases, J lost 5 bases, and 15 bases lay in between. The CDR3 covers 13 residues. Germline CDR1 is MDHEN and CDR2 is SYDVKM. The CDR3 sequence: CASTIPGFHEQYF. The DNA for the CDR3 is TGTGCCAGCACCATCCCCGGGTTCCACGAGCAGTACTTC.

The chain carries TRBV30 and TRBJ2-3, with no clear D. CDR1 is GTSNPN, CDR2 SVGIG, per germline (reference sequence). V was cut by 2 bases and J by 0 bases, with 21 bases left in between. The CDR3 is made up of 18 amino acids. In DNA form, the CDR3 reads TGTGCCTGGAGTTCTTCCCGATTCGCGGCGAATAGCACAGATACGCAGTATTTT. It encodes CAWSSSRFAANSTDTQYF.

The J gene is TRBJ2-5, the V gene TRBV12-5; TRBD2 matches 7 bases. There are 16 residues in the CDR3. Germline CDR1 and CDR2: LGHNT and FRNRAP. J gave up 5 bases and V 1 base, and 10 bases lay outside the gene matches. The CDR3 spells CASGLGSSGGVETQYF. The CDR3 DNA reads as TGTGCTAGTGGTTTGGGGTCTAGCGGAGGCGTGGAGACCCAGTACTTC.

Only one count was recorded for this clone. The same CDR3 is also encoded by other DNA sequences in this sample. The J gene is TRBJ2-7, the V gene TRBV28; D unclear. Germline-derived CDR1 and CDR2 are MDHEN and SYDVKM. Trimming took off 1 base at V and 3 bases at J, with 4 bases between the two ends. This CDR3 has 12 residues. In DNA form, the CDR3 reads TGTGCCAGCAGTTTATCAGACTACGAGCAGTACTTC. Its protein product is CASSLSDYEQYF.

The chain combines TRBV2 with TRBJ2-3; the D gene could be TRBD1 or TRBD2 (5 bases each). V was cut by 1 base and J by 6 bases, with 11 bases left in between. Looked up from germline, CDR1 is SNHLY and CDR2 is FYNNEI. The length of the CDR3 is 14 residues. CDR3 sequence (DNA): TGTGCCAGCAGTGAAGGAGGGGATCGGGATACGCAGTATTTT. This translates into CASSEGGDRDTQYF.

J is TRBJ2-6 and V is TRBV30; D is unresolved. The V gene lost 2 bases and the J gene lost 4 bases, with 9 bases spanning the gap. CDR1 and CDR2 from the germline V gene are GTSNPN and SVGIG (reference sequence). The CDR3 covers 14 residues. CDR3 residues: CAWSILSGANVLTF. The DNA of the CDR3 is TGTGCCTGGAGTATCCTCTCAGGGGCCAACGTCCTGACTTTC.

The CDR3 coding sequence is TGTGCCAGTCAGGGCCAATATTCCTACGAGCAGTACTTC. It translates to CASQGQYSYEQYF. The J gene is TRBJ2-7, the V gene TRBV19, with D maybe TRBD1 (5 bases). Germline CDR1 is LNHDA and CDR2 is SQIVND (reference sequence). V lost 8 bases and J 1 base, leaving 12 bases between the germline ends. This CDR3 spans 13 amino acids.